The next 5 T cell receptor beta chains were all read from a single sample in a study of glioma-infiltrating T cells. Using RNA template, CDR3s of TCR alpha and beta were amplified with iRepertoire arm-PCR. Each CDR3 protein gets one entry after TCRdb re-called the multiplex PCR reads with MiXCR. The repertoire has 85,000 to 110,000 distinct CDR3 sequences, about 28% of them found once; the top ten carry 40% to 45%. The sample comprised glioma tissue, nonneoplastic brain tissue, or PBMCs (not recorded which). All receptors derive from a human donor with low-grade glioma or glioblastoma, undergoing nonglioma brain surgery, or in good health (not recorded which).

This chain connects TRBV5-1 to TRBJ2-2, with D hard to call. V shed 5 bases and J shed 3 bases, with 14 bases lying between them. The CDR3 sequence is 15 residues long. Germline values: CDR1 SGHRS, CDR2 YFSETQ. CDR3 protein: CASSRLGSDTGELFF. The CDR3 region has the DNA TGCGCCAGCAGTAGATTGGGCAGTGACACCGGGGAGCTGTTTTTT.

The chain links TRBV5-1 to TRBJ2-5, with a tentative D call TRBD2 (6 bases). CDR3 length: 13 residues. Germline CDR1 is SGHRS and CDR2 is YFSETQ. V lost 5 bases, J lost 5 bases, and 13 bases lay in between. CDR3 nucleotides: TGCGCCAGCAGGGACGGAGGGCTTGAGACCCAGTACTTC. Translating gives CASRDGGLETQYF. Complete variable domain (other parts from reference TRBV5-1 and TRBJ2-5): KAGVTQTPRYLIKTRGQQVTLSCSPISGHRSVSWYQQTPGQGLQFLFEYFSETQRNKGNFPGRFSGRQFSNSRSEMNVSTLELGDSALYLCASRDGGLETQYFGPGTRLLVL.

This clonotype occurred a few times. The chain uses TRBV6-5 and TRBJ2-2; TRBD2 agrees at 8 bases. The CDR3 runs 15 residues. The V and J ends lost 4 bases and 5 bases, in that order; junction bases with no gene match: 6. The germline V gene has CDR1 MNHEY and CDR2 SVGAGI. The CDR3 DNA follows: TGTGCCAGCAGTTTGGCGGGGGGTGGGACCGGGGAGCTGTTTTTT. Amino acid sequence: CASSLAGGGTGELFF.

This clonotype was observed at least ten times. V and J are TRBV28 and TRBJ1-5; 9 bases are shared with TRBD1. The CDR3 spans 12 residues. Trimming at V came to 5 bases and at J to 9 bases, leaving 2 bases not matched to a gene. The germline CDR1 and CDR2 sequences are MDHEN and SYDVKM. The CDR3, as DNA: TGTGCCAGCAGTACGGGACAGGGGCCCCAGCATTTT. Protein product: CASSTGQGPQHF.

Points on this clonotype: A much larger clone differs from this one at a single base, so this may be a read error. This chain connects TRBV27 to TRBJ1-4, with unresolved D. The CDR3 runs 10 residues. Germline V gene lookup returns CDR1 MNHEY and CDR2 SMNVEV (reference sequence). Trimming removed 10 bases from V and 4 bases from J, with 4 bases in between. The CDR3 protein is CATCNEKLFF. The CDR3 coding sequence is TGTGCCACCTGTAATGAAAAACTGTTTTTT.